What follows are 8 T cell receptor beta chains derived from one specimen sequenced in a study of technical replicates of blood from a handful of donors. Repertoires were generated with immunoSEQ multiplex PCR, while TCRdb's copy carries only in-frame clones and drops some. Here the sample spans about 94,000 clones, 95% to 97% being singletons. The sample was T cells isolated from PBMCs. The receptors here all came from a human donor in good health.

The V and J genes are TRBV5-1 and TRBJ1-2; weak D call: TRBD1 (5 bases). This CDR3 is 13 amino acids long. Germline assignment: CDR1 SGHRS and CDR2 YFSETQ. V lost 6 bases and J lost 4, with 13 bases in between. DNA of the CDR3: TGCGCCAGCAATAGGGGCCCCAGCTATGGCTACACCTTC. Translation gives CASNRGPSYGYTF.

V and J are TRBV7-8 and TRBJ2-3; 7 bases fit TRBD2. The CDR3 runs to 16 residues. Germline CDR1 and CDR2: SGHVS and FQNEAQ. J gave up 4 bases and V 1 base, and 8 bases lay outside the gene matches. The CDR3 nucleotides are TGTGCCAGCAGCTTAGACGGGGGGATTGGGGCAGATACGCAGTATTTT. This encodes CASSLDGGIGADTQYF.

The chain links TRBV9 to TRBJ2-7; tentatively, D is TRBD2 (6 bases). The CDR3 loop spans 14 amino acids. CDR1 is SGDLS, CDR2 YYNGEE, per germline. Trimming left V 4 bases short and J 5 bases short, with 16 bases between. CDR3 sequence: CASSPLIGGNEQYF. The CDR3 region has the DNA TGTGCCAGCAGCCCCTTGATCGGGGGAAACGAGCAGTACTTC.

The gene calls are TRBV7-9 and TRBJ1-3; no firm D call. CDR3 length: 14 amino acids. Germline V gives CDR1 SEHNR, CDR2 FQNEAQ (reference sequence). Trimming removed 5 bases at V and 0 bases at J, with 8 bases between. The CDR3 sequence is CASSPNSSGNTIYF. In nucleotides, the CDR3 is TGTGCCAGCAGCCCTAACAGCTCTGGAAACACCATATATTTT.

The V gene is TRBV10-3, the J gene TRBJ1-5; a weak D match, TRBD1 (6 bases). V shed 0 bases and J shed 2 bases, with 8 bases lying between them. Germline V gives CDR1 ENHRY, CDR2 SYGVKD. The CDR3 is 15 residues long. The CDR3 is CAISESGGGNQPQHF. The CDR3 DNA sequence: TGTGCCATCAGTGAGTCTGGGGGCGGCAATCAGCCCCAGCATTTT.

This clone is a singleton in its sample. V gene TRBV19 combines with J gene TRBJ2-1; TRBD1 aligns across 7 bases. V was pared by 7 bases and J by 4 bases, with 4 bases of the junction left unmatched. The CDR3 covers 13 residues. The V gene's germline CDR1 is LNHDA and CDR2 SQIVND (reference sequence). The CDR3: CASKGGPYNEQFF. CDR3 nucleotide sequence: TGTGCCAGTAAAGGGGGCCCTTACAATGAGCAGTTCTTC.

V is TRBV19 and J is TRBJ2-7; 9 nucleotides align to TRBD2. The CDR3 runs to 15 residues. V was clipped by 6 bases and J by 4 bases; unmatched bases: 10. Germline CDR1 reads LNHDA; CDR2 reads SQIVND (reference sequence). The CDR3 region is CASSNSYSGSYEQYF. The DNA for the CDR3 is TGTGCCAGTAGCAATTCCTATAGCGGGAGTTACGAGCAGTACTTC.

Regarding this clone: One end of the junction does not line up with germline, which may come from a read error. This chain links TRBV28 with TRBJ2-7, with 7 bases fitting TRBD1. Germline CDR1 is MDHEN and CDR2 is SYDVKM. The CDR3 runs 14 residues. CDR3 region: CASTLQGPSYEQYF. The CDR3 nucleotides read TGTGCCAGCACTTTACAGGGGCCGAGCTACGAGCAGTACTTC.